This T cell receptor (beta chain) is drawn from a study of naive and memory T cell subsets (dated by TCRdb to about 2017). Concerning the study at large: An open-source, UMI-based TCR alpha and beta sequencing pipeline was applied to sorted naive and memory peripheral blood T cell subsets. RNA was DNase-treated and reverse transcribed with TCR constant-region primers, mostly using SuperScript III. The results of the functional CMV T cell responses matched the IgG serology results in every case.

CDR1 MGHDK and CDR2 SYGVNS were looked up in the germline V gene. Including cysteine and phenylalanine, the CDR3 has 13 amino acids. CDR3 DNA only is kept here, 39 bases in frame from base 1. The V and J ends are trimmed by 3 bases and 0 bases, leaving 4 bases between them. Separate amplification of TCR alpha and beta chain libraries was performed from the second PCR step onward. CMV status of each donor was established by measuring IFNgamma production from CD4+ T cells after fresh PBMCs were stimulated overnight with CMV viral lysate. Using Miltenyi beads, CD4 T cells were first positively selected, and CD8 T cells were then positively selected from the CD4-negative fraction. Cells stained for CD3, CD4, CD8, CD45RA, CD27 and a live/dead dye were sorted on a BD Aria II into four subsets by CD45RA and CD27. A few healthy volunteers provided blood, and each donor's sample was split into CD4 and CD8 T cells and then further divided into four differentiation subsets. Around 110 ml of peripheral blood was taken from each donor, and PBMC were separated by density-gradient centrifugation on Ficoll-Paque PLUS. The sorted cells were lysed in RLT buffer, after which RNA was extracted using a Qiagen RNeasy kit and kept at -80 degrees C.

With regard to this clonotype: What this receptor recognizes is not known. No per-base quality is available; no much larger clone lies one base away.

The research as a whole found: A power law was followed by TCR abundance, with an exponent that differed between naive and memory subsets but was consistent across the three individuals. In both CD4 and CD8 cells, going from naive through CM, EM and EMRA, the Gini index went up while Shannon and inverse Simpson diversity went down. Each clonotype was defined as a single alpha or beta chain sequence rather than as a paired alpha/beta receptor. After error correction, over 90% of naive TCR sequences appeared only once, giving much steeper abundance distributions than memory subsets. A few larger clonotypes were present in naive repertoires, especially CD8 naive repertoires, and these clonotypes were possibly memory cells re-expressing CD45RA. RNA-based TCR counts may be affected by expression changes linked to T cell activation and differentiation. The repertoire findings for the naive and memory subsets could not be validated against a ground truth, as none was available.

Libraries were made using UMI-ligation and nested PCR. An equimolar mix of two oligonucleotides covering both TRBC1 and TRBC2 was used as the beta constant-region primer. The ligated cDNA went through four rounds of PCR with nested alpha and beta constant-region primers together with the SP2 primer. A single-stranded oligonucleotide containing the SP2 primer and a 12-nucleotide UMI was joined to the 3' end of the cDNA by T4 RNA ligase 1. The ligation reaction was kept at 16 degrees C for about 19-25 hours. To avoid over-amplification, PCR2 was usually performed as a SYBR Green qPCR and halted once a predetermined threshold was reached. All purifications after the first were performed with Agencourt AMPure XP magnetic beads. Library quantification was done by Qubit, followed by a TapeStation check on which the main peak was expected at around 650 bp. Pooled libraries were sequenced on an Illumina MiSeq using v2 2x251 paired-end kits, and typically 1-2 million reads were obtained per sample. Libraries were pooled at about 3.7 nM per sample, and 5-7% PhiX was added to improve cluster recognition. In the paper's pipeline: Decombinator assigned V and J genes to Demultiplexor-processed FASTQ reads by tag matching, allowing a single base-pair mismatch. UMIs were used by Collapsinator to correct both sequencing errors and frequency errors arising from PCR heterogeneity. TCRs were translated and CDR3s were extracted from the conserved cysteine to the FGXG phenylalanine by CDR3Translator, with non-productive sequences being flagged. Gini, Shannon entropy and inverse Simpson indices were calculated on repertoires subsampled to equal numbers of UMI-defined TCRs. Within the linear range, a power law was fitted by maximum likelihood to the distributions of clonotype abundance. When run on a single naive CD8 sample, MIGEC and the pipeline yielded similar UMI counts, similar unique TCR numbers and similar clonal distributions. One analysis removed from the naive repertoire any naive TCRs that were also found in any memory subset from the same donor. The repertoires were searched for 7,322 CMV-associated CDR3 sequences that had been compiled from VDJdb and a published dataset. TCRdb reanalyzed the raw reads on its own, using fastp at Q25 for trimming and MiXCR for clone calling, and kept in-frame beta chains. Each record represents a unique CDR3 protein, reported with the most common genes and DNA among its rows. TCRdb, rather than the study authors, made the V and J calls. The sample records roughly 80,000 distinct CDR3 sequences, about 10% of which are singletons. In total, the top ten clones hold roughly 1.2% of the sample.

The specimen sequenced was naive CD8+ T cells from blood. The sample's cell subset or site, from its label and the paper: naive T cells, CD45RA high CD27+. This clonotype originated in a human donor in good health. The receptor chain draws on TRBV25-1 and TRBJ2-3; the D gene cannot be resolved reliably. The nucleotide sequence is TGTGCCAGCAGTGACTATAGCACAGATACGCAGTATTTT. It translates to CASSDYSTDTQYF.